This T cell receptor beta chain appears in the sequencing data of a study of graft-versus-host responses after intestinal transplantation. This CDR3 has 13 amino acids. The V end was cut by 6 bases, the J end by 0 bases, with 8 bases between. Germline lookup yields CDR1 SGHNT and CDR2 YYREEE (reference sequence). Produced via immunoSEQ multiplex PCR; TCRdb's table is partial and in-frame only. This sample has approximately 32,000 clones; 90% to 95% occur once, and the top ten carry 0.75% to 0.95%. The sequencing here drew on PBMCs, taken 16 days after intestinal transplant. This receptor was obtained from a human patient who received an intestinal transplant, so some T cells may come from the graft donor. The V gene is TRBV5-4, the J gene TRBJ2-3; D is ambiguous. In DNA, the CDR3 is TGTGCCAGCACCATGGAAAGCACAGATACGCAGTATTTT. As protein: CASTMESTDTQYF. Based on the CDR3 plus reference TRBV5-4 and TRBJ2-3, the full variable domain is ETGVTQSPTHLIKTRGQQVTLRCSSQSGHNTVSWYQQALGQGPQFIFQYYREEENGRGNFPPRFSGLQFPNYSSELNVNALELDDSALYLCASTMESTDTQYFGPGTRLTVL.